A single sample gave rise to the 30 T cell receptor beta chains below, sequenced in a study of blood T cell repertoires in COVID-19. This table comes from immunoSEQ multiplex PCR, and its TCRdb copy is limited to in-frame clones, with some not included. The sample lists 90,000 or so clones; roughly 78% were seen once. The sequenced sample was peripheral blood. The receptors were sampled from a woman older than 75 with acute or convalescent COVID-19.

The chain combines TRBV9 with TRBJ1-2, with 9 bases identical to TRBD1. The CDR3 runs to 19 residues. After removal of 4 bases from V and 2 bases from J, the junction contained 18 bases not matched to a gene. Germline CDR1 and CDR2: SGDLS and YYNGEE. Here the CDR3 reads CASSPSVGDRALTNYGYTF. DNA for the CDR3: TGTGCCAGCAGCCCGAGTGTAGGGGACAGGGCCCTAACCAACTATGGCTACACCTTC.

The chain carries TRBV7-2 and TRBJ2-1, with a weak D call TRBD2 (6 bases). The V gene's germline CDR1 is SGHTA and CDR2 FQGNSA. This CDR3 region has 16 residues. The germline V and J ends were trimmed by 0 bases and 1 base, with 10 bases remaining between them. This CDR3 reads CASSLAGGASYNEQFF. DNA of the CDR3: TGTGCCAGCAGCTTAGCGGGCGGGGCGTCCTACAATGAGCAGTTCTTC. Drawing the rest from reference TRBV7-2 and TRBJ2-1, the complete variable domain is GAGVSQSPSNKVTEKGKDVELRCDPISGHTALYWYRQSLGQGLEFLIYFQGNSAPDKSGLPSDRFSAERTGGSVSTLTIQRTQQEDSAVYLCASSLAGGASYNEQFFGPGTRLTVL.

The chain links TRBV6-1 to TRBJ2-1; the D is unclear. The CDR3 is 16 amino acids. CDR1 MNHNS and CDR2 SASEGT come from the germline V gene. V shed 4 bases and J shed 0 bases, with 13 bases lying between them. The CDR3 DNA sequence: TGTGCCAGCAGTGTTCGACTGCTACGCTCCTACAATGAGCAGTTCTTC. Translated: CASSVRLLRSYNEQFF.

V is TRBV19 and J is TRBJ2-3, with D possibly matching TRBD1 (6 bases). Looked up from germline, CDR1 is LNHDA and CDR2 is SQIVND (reference sequence). Trimming took off 7 bases at V and 1 base at J, with 15 bases between the two ends. This CDR3 contains 15 residues. As DNA, the CDR3 is TGTGCCAGTACTAATTCAAACAGGGGCACAGATACGCAGTATTTT. Amino acids: CASTNSNRGTDTQYF. Using reference TRBV19 and TRBJ2-3 for the parts outside the CDR3, the full variable domain is DGGITQSPKYLFRKEGQNVTLSCEQNLNHDAMYWYRQDPGQGLRLIYYSQIVNDFQKGDIAEGYSVSREKKESFPLTVTSAQKNPTAFYLCASTNSNRGTDTQYFGPGTRLTVL.

The chain employs TRBV4-1 and TRBJ1-2; possible D gene TRBD1, 6 bases. The CDR3 extends over 16 amino acids. Germline CDR1 and CDR2: MGHRA and YSYEKL. Trimming pared 2 bases from V and 8 bases from J, leaving 21 bases between. Written as DNA, the CDR3 is TGCGCCAGCAGCCAAACCGGGACAACGCACTCATTGGGCTACACCTTC. Its protein is CASSQTGTTHSLGYTF.

This chain links TRBV5-1 with TRBJ1-1; 9 nucleotides agree with TRBD1. There are 15 residues in the CDR3. V gave up 4 bases and J gave up 7 bases; unmatched junction bases: 11. Germline CDR1 reads SGHRS; CDR2 reads YFSETQ. CDR3 sequence: CASSATGGARVEAFF. CDR3 bases: TGCGCCAGCAGCGCCACAGGGGGCGCACGGGTTGAAGCTTTCTTT.

The rearrangement links TRBV6-2 or TRBV6-3 to TRBJ2-1, with 14 bases fitting TRBD2. The germline gives CDR1 MNHEY, CDR2 SVGEGT. The CDR3 has 16 amino acids. Trimming cost V 2 bases and J 8 bases; bases outside gene matches: 5. CDR3 coding DNA: TGTGCCAGCAGTTACCCGACTAGCGGGGGGGCTTATGAGCAGTTCTTC. Protein product: CASSYPTSGGAYEQFF.

The chain links TRBV4-1 to TRBJ1-2; TRBD1 aligns across 9 bases. The trim removed 1 base at V and 6 bases at J, leaving 3 bases unmatched. CDR3 length equals 14 residues. The germline CDR1 and CDR2 sequences are MGHRA and YSYEKL. CDR3 in DNA: TGCGCCAGCAGCCAAGTACAGGGGGCAAATGGCTACACCTTC. Translation gives CASSQVQGANGYTF.

This clone turned up a few times. The chain couples TRBV19 to TRBJ2-3; TRBD2 aligns across 9 bases. The germline gives CDR1 LNHDA, CDR2 SQIVND (reference sequence). This CDR3 is built from 17 residues. V dropped 8 bases and J dropped 0; count of bases not matched to a gene: 12. CDR3 sequence: CASGEGLAGRSTDTQYF. For the CDR3, the DNA is TGTGCCAGTGGGGAGGGGCTAGCGGGACGAAGCACAGATACGCAGTATTTT.

V and J are TRBV13 and TRBJ2-1, with 8 bases aligning to TRBD2. The CDR3 loop spans 14 amino acids. Losses at the gene ends were 1 base for V and 7 bases for J; bases not matched to a gene: 3. The germline V gene has CDR1 PRHDT and CDR2 FYEKMQ (reference sequence). The CDR3 protein is CASSLVGLANEQFF. CDR3 coding DNA: TGTGCCAGCAGCTTAGTTGGACTAGCAAATGAGCAGTTCTTC.

V gene TRBV30 combines with J gene TRBJ2-5, with D perhaps TRBD2 (6 bases). The CDR3 is 12 amino acids. Germline loops: CDR1 GTSNPN, CDR2 SVGIG (reference sequence). V lost 3 bases, J lost 5 bases, and 10 bases lay in between. Here the CDR3 reads CAWRGAGETQYF. The CDR3 DNA reads TGTGCCTGGAGAGGGGCGGGGGAGACCCAGTACTTC.

The chain employs TRBV4-3 and TRBJ2-3; perhaps TRBD1 as D (6 bases). Germline CDR1 and CDR2: LGHNA and YSLEER. This CDR3 is built from 17 residues. V was clipped by 1 base and J by 2 bases, with 16 bases between them. The CDR3 DNA reads as TGCGCCAGCAGCCAAGGCAGGACAGCACCAAACACAGATACGCAGTATTTT. It yields the protein CASSQGRTAPNTDTQYF.

This clone has a count of ten or more. The chain carries TRBV6-2 or TRBV6-3 and TRBJ1-2; perhaps TRBD1 as D (5 bases). Germline V CDR1 and CDR2: MNHEY, SVGEGT. V was trimmed by 2 bases and J by 8 bases, leaving 12 bases between them. The CDR3 has 13 residues. CDR3 residues: CASSYITGRGYTF. The CDR3 bases are TGTGCCAGCAGTTACATCACAGGACGAGGCTACACCTTC.

This sequence joins TRBV13 and TRBJ2-1; no clear D gene. The CDR3 extends over 12 amino acids. V dropped 0 bases and J dropped 7 bases, with 4 bases sitting between them. Germline V gene data show CDR1 as PRHDT and CDR2 as FYEKMQ (reference sequence). The CDR3 coding sequence is TGTGCCAGCAGCTTAGGGCAGAATGAGCAGTTCTTC. This encodes CASSLGQNEQFF.

The chain links TRBV18 to TRBJ1-6; TRBD1 matches at 7 bases. V dropped 6 bases and J dropped 8; count of bases not matched to a gene: 10. CDR1 and CDR2 (germline): KGHSH, LQKENI. The CDR3 runs 15 residues. CDR3 sequence (DNA): TGTGCCAGCTCGCCTTGGACAGGAAGGGATTCACCCCTCCACTTT. This codes for CASSPWTGRDSPLHF.

The V gene is TRBV5-4, the J gene TRBJ1-6, with 11 bases lining up with TRBD1. The CDR3 spans 18 residues. The germline V gene has CDR1 SGHNT and CDR2 YYREEE (reference sequence). After removal of 3 bases from V and 0 bases from J, the junction contained 5 bases not matched to a gene. CDR3 protein: CASSSAGTGGSYNSPLHF. DNA for the CDR3: TGTGCCAGCAGCTCGGCCGGGACAGGGGGCTCCTATAATTCACCCCTCCACTTT.

This rearrangement joins TRBV27 to TRBJ2-1; 8 positions agree with TRBD2. This CDR3 contains 15 residues. The V gene end was trimmed by 5 bases and the J gene end by 4 bases; junction bases not matched to a gene: 7. CDR1 is MNHEY and CDR2 is SMNVEV in the germline V gene (reference sequence). CDR3 in amino acids: CASSPLSGKYNEQFF. The CDR3 DNA sequence: TGTGCCAGCAGTCCCCTTAGCGGGAAATACAATGAGCAGTTCTTC.

V usage is TRBV7-8 and J usage is TRBJ2-1, with D perhaps TRBD2 (7 bases). Germline assignment: CDR1 SGHVS and CDR2 FQNEAQ. The V and J ends lost 2 bases and 4 bases respectively, with 18 bases between them. This CDR3 is 17 amino acids long. The CDR3 DNA reads TGTGCCAGCAGCTTACGAAGATTCGGGGGGCAATACAATGAGCAGTTCTTC. Its translation is CASSLRRFGGQYNEQFF. The full variable domain, its missing parts supplied by reference TRBV7-8 and TRBJ2-1, is GAGVSQSPRYKVAKRGQDVALRCDPISGHVSLFWYQQALGQGPEFLTYFQNEAQLDKSGLPSDRFFAERPEGSVSTLKIQRTQQEDSAVYLCASSLRRFGGQYNEQFFGPGTRLTVL.

The CDR3 region is CASSLTAGQGAYEQYF. The CDR3 DNA reads TGTGCCAGCAGCTTAACGGCCGGACAGGGGGCCTACGAGCAGTACTTC. This chain uses TRBV7-3 with TRBJ2-7; the match to TRBD1 covers 10 bases. The ends lost 0 bases at V and 2 bases at J; junction bases unmatched: 4. The CDR3 totals 16 residues. CDR1 and CDR2 from the germline V gene are SGHTA and FQGTGA.

V usage is TRBV12-2 and J usage is TRBJ1-2; TRBD1, the table's D call, was not compared with the DNA. TRBV12-2 is a pseudogene locus. The CDR3 extends over 19 amino acids. The CDR3 sequence: CASRLVVPGTGGRGYGYTF. In nucleotides, the CDR3 is TGTGCAAGTCGCTTAGTTGTGCCCGGGACAGGGGGTAGGGGCTATGGCTACACCTTC.

The V call is TRBV7-2, the J call TRBJ2-1; 7 positions agree with TRBD1. V lost 3 bases, J lost 15 bases, and 11 bases stayed unmatched. The CDR3 is made up of 13 amino acids. From germline, CDR1 is SGHTA and CDR2 FQGNSA. The CDR3 bases are TGTGCCAGCAGCTTTGTACAGGGGATTCTACTGTTCTTC. Protein product: CASSFVQGILLFF. Together with reference TRBV7-2 and TRBJ2-1, the CDR3 gives the full variable domain: GAGVSQSPSNKVTEKGKDVELRCDPISGHTALYWYRQSLGQGLEFLIYFQGNSAPDKSGLPSDRFSAERTGGSVSTLTIQRTQQEDSAVYLCASSFVQGILLFFGPGTRLTVL.

The rearrangement uses TRBV4-3 and TRBJ2-7; TRBD1 might be the D (6 bases). The germline V and J ends were trimmed by 4 bases and 3 bases, with 19 bases remaining between them. Germline CDR1 is LGHNA and CDR2 is YSLEER. This CDR3 is built from 16 residues. CDR3 sequence (DNA): TGCGCCAGCAGCCGCACCTCCGGGCAGGGGAACTACGAGCAGTACTTC. Its translation is CASSRTSGQGNYEQYF.

This chain joins TRBV19 and TRBJ1-2, with D possibly TRBD1 on 6 matching bases. Germline lookup yields CDR1 LNHDA and CDR2 SQIVND (reference sequence). This CDR3 contains 12 residues. Trimming left V 5 bases short and J 8 bases short, with 12 bases between. As DNA, the CDR3 is TGTGCCAGTAGTGCGGGGGGCCTCGGCTACACCTTC. Amino acids: CASSAGGLGYTF.

In DNA, the CDR3 is TGTGCCAGCAGCCAAGATTTAAATACATTGGCGGGTTCACCCCTCCACTTT. It translates to CASSQDLNTLAGSPLHF. This chain connects TRBV4-2 to TRBJ1-6; D unresolved. The CDR3 is 17 residues long. The germline V gene encodes CDR1 LGHNA and CDR2 YNFKEQ. V was cut by 0 bases and J by 9 bases, with 18 bases left in between.

The V call is TRBV4-1, the J call TRBJ1-3; weak D call: TRBD1 (6 bases). This CDR3 contains 18 residues. V lost 0 bases and J lost 1, with 16 bases in between. Germline CDR1 is MGHRA and CDR2 is YSYEKL. The CDR3 loop is CASSQDAPGDKSGNTIYF. DNA of the CDR3: TGCGCCAGCAGCCAAGACGCCCCAGGGGATAAGTCTGGAAACACCATATATTTT.

The V and J genes are TRBV5-8 and TRBJ1-2; possibly TRBD1 for D (5 bases). The CDR3 sequence is 15 residues long. The germline V gene encodes CDR1 SGHTS and CDR2 YDEGEE. The V end lost 7 bases, the J end lost 2 bases, and 18 bases lay between the germline ends. The CDR3 nucleotides read TGTGCCAGCCCTAGGAGCAGGGCGCCAAACTATGGCTACACCTTC. This encodes CASPRSRAPNYGYTF.

The chain is built from TRBV3-1 (or the pseudogene TRBV3-2) and TRBJ2-7, with 14 bases identical to TRBD2. CDR1 is LGHDT, CDR2 YNNKEL, per germline (reference sequence). The V gene end was trimmed by 2 bases and the J gene end by 5 bases; junction bases not matched to a gene: 11. The CDR3 has 18 amino acids. The CDR3 spells CASSQLTSGGAAHHEQYF. The CDR3 DNA is TGTGCCAGCAGCCAACTGACTAGCGGGGGGGCCGCACACCACGAGCAGTACTTC.

The chain couples TRBV7-8 to TRBJ2-2; D is perhaps TRBD2 (5 bases). The CDR3 has 19 amino acids. Germline V gene data show CDR1 as SGHVS and CDR2 as FQNEAQ. The V end lost 1 base, the J end lost 1 base, and 19 bases lay between the germline ends. CDR3 sequence (DNA): TGTGCCAGCAGCTTAGGTCTTTTAGCGCAGAGAAAGAACACCGGGGAGCTGTTTTTT. The encoded protein is CASSLGLLAQRKNTGELFF.

The CDR3 loop reads CASSFTGDEELFF. The CDR3 DNA follows: TGTGCCAGCAGCTTTACAGGGGATGAGGAGCTGTTTTTT. The V gene is TRBV5-6, the J gene TRBJ2-2; TRBD1 matches at 7 bases. Germline assignment: CDR1 SGHDT and CDR2 YYEEEE. The V and J ends lost 2 bases and 10 bases, in that order; junction bases with no gene match: 5. The CDR3 sequence is 13 residues long.

This clone was found a few times. The chain recombines TRBV6-5 with TRBJ1-1; D not certain. This CDR3 contains 13 residues. The V end was cut by 4 bases, the J end by 3 bases, with 9 bases between. CDR1 is MNHEY and CDR2 is SVGAGI in the germline V gene. CDR3 bases: TGTGCCAGCAGTTCCACCGACTACACTGAAGCTTTCTTT. Protein: CASSSTDYTEAFF.